The sequence of this TCR beta chain was determined in a study of shared clonotypes between healthy human individuals. Concerning this clone: Antigen: not known.

Study-wide results and caveats: It was the non-shared clonotypes that had lower generation probabilities than clonotypes shared by all four donors. Tissues were not sampled, only blood, and their repertoires likely differ.

The CDR3 runs to 13 residues. Looked up from germline, CDR1 is SGHDT and CDR2 is YYEEEE. The V gene lost 5 bases and the J gene lost 8 bases, with 13 bases spanning the gap. Using immunoSEQ multiplex PCR, the repertoire was profiled, and TCRdb retains in-frame clones only, with some absent. The data show roughly 1,100,000 clones, with about three quarters seen just once and about 1.5% held by the top ten. The rearrangement links TRBV5-6 to TRBJ2-2; D call uncertain. Sequencing used memory CD4+ T cells sorted from blood. Subset: CD45RA-negative fraction. This receptor was taken from a man aged 18-30 years in good health. In DNA form, the CDR3 reads TGTGCCAGCAGAGATATGTTGGGAGGGGAGCTGTTTTTT. Translation gives CASRDMLGGELFF. Full variable domain (outside the CDR3, taken from reference TRBV5-6 and TRBJ2-2): DAGVTQSPTHLIKTRGQQVTLRCSPKSGHDTVSWYQQALGQGPQFIFQYYEEEERQRGNFPDRFSGHQFPNYSSELNVNALLLGDSALYLCASRDMLGGELFFGEGSRLTVL.